One sample yielded the 5 T cell receptor beta chains listed below, sequenced in a study of T cells in Graves' hyperthyroidism and ophthalmopathy. Amplification of TCR beta CDR3 regions used RNA as the template. Primed by the HTBI set, a first-round RT-PCR was run on the TCR CDR3. TCRdb analysed the multiplex PCR reads with MiXCR anew, one entry per CDR3 protein. The sample lists approximately 300,000 distinct CDR3 sequences; around 15% were seen once. Sequencing used blood. These receptors all come from a woman aged 55-69 years with Graves' ophthalmopathy.

This clonotype was seen only a few times. The chain links TRBV27 to TRBJ2-7; D is unclear. This CDR3 has 11 amino acids. The ends were cut back, 4 bases at V and 7 bases at J, with 8 bases in the middle. The germline gives CDR1 MNHEY, CDR2 SMNVEV (reference sequence). This CDR3 is CASSSGPEQYF. In DNA form, the CDR3 reads TGTGCCAGCAGTTCAGGACCTGAGCAGTACTTC.

The chain has TRBV2 and TRBJ2-5, with D maybe TRBD1 (6 bases). Germline V gives CDR1 SNHLY, CDR2 FYNNEI. Trimming cost V 7 bases and J 2 bases, with 8 bases left between them. This CDR3 has 12 residues. The CDR3 loop reads CASTGVQETQYF. In DNA form, the CDR3 reads TGTGCCAGCACAGGGGTACAAGAGACCCAGTACTTC.

This clonotype has just a few counts. This chain links TRBV29-1 with TRBJ2-3; no firm D call. The germline V and J ends were trimmed by 8 bases and 0 bases, with 12 bases remaining between them. Looked up from germline, CDR1 is SQVTM and CDR2 is ANQGSEA. There are 13 residues in the CDR3. CDR3 DNA: TGCAGCTTCAGCAGAGCTAGCACAGATACGCAGTATTTT. Protein product: CSFSRASTDTQYF.

This chain connects TRBV20-1 to TRBJ2-7; 9 nucleotides align to TRBD1. Germline lookup yields CDR1 DFQATT and CDR2 SNEGSKA (reference sequence). Losses at the gene ends were 2 bases for V and 3 bases for J; bases not matched to a gene: 5. The CDR3 sequence is 14 residues long. Here the CDR3 DNA reads TGCAGTGCTAGAAACCCGACAGGGGGCTACGAGCAGTACTTC. It translates to CSARNPTGGYEQYF.

J is TRBJ2-7 and V is TRBV27, with 8 bases that match TRBD1. The V segment lost 5 bases and the J segment 1 base; nucleotides outside the gene matches: 10. CDR1 is MNHEY, CDR2 SMNVEV, per germline (reference sequence). The length of the CDR3 is 16 residues. CDR3 DNA: TGTGCCAGCAGTGCACTTCCAGGGACAGGTTCCTACGAGCAGTACTTC. Amino acids: CASSALPGTGSYEQYF.